This passage covers 5 T cell receptor beta chains from one sample sequenced in a study of OX40 agonist ivuxolimab in advanced cancers. Library preparation was by the immunoSEQ multiplex PCR assay. The immuneACCESS repertoire file appears here via TCRdb, limited to in-frame rearrangements. These files lack a portion of the clones; in checked studies, under half of the deficit traces to unresolved V genes, and the cause of the others is not known. Here the sample has 70,000 to 80,000 clones; 75% to 90% occur a single time. The top ten clonotypes cover around 0.4% of the sample. This sample comprised CD4+ or CD8+ T cells sorted from blood, obtained in a trial of the OX40 agonist ivuxolimab. The receptors here all came from an adult with an advanced solid tumor such as melanoma, head and neck, liver or kidney cancer.

There are a few counts of this clone. The chain joins TRBV6-8 to TRBJ1-5; D gene ambiguous. The CDR3 spans 11 residues. Germline V CDR1 and CDR2: MNHGY, SAAAGT. Trimming took 1 base from V and 9 from J, leaving 4 bases between them. DNA of the CDR3: TGTGCCAGCAGTTACTGTGGGCCCCAGCATTTT. As protein: CASSYCGPQHF.

Comments on this clone: At one of its ends the junction is not consistent with the germline gene, which may arise from a read error. The genes are TRBV10-2 and TRBJ1-2; D gene unclear. Germline lookup yields CDR1 WSHSY and CDR2 SAAADI. This CDR3 contains 14 residues. Here the CDR3 reads CASSLGESSYRYTF. CDR3 in DNA: TGCGCCAGCTCTCTTGGGGAAAGCTCCTATCGCTACACCTTC.

This clone was observed a single time. This chain links TRBV5-1 with TRBJ2-5; 7 bases map to TRBD2. The CDR3 is 15 amino acids. Germline V gives CDR1 SGHRS, CDR2 YFSETQ. J gave up 2 bases and V 2 bases, and 6 bases lay outside the gene matches. The CDR3 sequence is CASSFLTSEQETQYF. The CDR3 nucleotides read TGCGCCAGCAGCTTTCTAACTAGCGAACAAGAGACCCAGTACTTC.

This clone was found once. The genes are TRBV7-9 and TRBJ2-1, with a possible D match to TRBD2 (5 bases). V shed 1 base and J shed 0 bases, with 16 bases lying between them. Germline V CDR1 and CDR2: SEHNR, FQNEAQ (reference sequence). The CDR3 consists of 18 residues. The CDR3 nucleotides read TGTGCCAGCAGCTTAGTCGGAGCGGCGTCTAGCTCCTACAATGAGCAGTTCTTC. Translated, it gives CASSLVGAASSSYNEQFF.

This clone was picked up one time. The chain uses TRBV19 and TRBJ2-1; 12 nucleotides agree with TRBD2. The CDR3 is 14 residues long. The germline CDR1 and CDR2 sequences are LNHDA and SQIVND (reference sequence). The V and J ends lost 9 bases and 2 bases, in that order; junction bases with no gene match: 2. Here the CDR3 reads CASLAGGTYNEQFF. The CDR3 DNA sequence: TGTGCCAGCCTAGCGGGAGGGACCTACAATGAGCAGTTCTTC.